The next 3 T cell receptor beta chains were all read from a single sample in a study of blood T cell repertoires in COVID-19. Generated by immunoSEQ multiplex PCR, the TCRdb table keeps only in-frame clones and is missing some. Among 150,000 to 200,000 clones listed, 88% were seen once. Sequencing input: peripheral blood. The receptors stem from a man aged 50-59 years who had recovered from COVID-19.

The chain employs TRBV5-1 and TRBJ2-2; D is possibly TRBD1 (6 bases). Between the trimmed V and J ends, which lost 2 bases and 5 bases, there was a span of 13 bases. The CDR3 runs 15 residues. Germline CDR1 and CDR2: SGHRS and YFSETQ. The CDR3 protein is CASSLPGAGTGELFF. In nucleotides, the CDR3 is TGCGCCAGCAGCTTACCAGGGGCGGGTACCGGGGAGCTGTTTTTT.

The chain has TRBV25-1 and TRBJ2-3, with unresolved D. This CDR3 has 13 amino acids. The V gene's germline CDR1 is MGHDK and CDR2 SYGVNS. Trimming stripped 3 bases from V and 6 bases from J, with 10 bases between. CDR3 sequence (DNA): TGTGCCAGCAGTGACAAAGGTAGCGATACGCAGTATTTT. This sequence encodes CASSDKGSDTQYF.

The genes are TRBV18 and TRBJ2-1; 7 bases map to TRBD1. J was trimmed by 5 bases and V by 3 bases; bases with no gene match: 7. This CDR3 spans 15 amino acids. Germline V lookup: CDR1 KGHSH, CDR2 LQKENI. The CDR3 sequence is CASSPAGGLNNEQFF. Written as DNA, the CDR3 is TGTGCCAGCTCACCCGCAGGGGGTTTAAACAATGAGCAGTTCTTC.